One T cell receptor beta chain is described in this entry. Its antigen is not identified. The sample belongs to a study of vaccination and CD4 T cells after COVID-19. Study context: Sampling that followed vaccination took place a median approximately 70 days after dose two, within a range of 14 to 241. Spike peptides, overlapping and drawn from SARS-CoV-2, HCoV-NL63, HCoV-OC43 and HCoV-229E, were used to stimulate cells.

Noted treatment: approximately 10-day PBMC culture with coronavirus spike peptide pools or control peptides (ViraFEST assay). The Oncomine TCR Beta short-read assay was applied to DNA of cultured CD4+ T cells. TCRdb used MiXCR to reprocess the PCR reads, holding one entry per CDR3 protein. The table shows fewer than 8,500 distinct CDR3 sequences, with 66% occurring only once. CDR3 size: 13 residues. V dropped 3 bases and J dropped 3 bases, with 8 bases sitting between them. Germline V CDR1 and CDR2: SEHNR, FQNEAQ (reference sequence). The rearrangement uses TRBV7-9 and TRBJ1-2, with no clear D. The receptor was derived from a human donor who had recovered from COVID-19. Sequenced material: CD4+ T cells from blood, cultured in vitro. The CDR3 nucleotides read TGTGCCAGCAGCTTCCTCAGTGACTATGGCTACACCTTC. This sequence encodes CASSFLSDYGYTF.